The next 32 T cell receptor beta chains were all read from a single sample in a study of blood T cell repertoires in COVID-19. The method was immunoSEQ multiplex PCR; TCRdb's version includes in-frame clones alone and lacks a portion of them. The data hold 310,000 or so clones, with about nine tenths observed a single time. The sample was PBMCs or T cells enriched from blood (not recorded which). The receptors were gathered from a woman between 40 and 50 years old who had recovered from COVID-19.

This chain joins TRBV2 and TRBJ1-1; 8 positions agree with TRBD1. Germline trimming cut 3 bases from V and 3 bases from J; bases unmatched to any gene: 9. The germline gives CDR1 SNHLY, CDR2 FYNNEI. The length of the CDR3 is 16 residues. The CDR3 region is CASSESTGVGDTEAFF. For the CDR3, the DNA is TGTGCCAGCAGTGAGTCGACAGGGGTGGGGGACACTGAAGCTTTCTTT.

V usage is TRBV7-2 and J usage is TRBJ1-3; maybe TRBD1 (5 bases). Germline lookup yields CDR1 SGHTA and CDR2 FQGNSA. Between the trimmed V and J ends, which lost 5 bases and 2 bases, there was a span of 13 bases. The CDR3 has 15 amino acids. The CDR3 nucleotides read TGTGCCAGCAGCGCCAGGGTTCCAGCTGGAAACACCATATATTTT. It specifies CASSARVPAGNTIYF.

The CDR3 loop is CAISVNEETDTQYF. The CDR3 DNA follows: TGTGCCATCAGTGTAAACGAGGAGACAGATACGCAGTATTTT. The V gene is TRBV10-3, the J gene TRBJ2-3; D call uncertain. Trimming took off 4 bases at V and 3 bases at J, with 11 bases between the two ends. The length of the CDR3 is 14 residues. Germline V gives CDR1 ENHRY, CDR2 SYGVKD.

The J gene is TRBJ2-3, the V gene TRBV7-3; a weak D match, TRBD1 (5 bases). The CDR3 spans 14 residues. Trimming removed 0 bases from V and 4 bases from J, with 8 bases in between. Germline V gene sequence: CDR1 SGHTA, CDR2 FQGTGA. The CDR3 DNA reads TGTGCCAGCAGCTTAACATTGGGGCCAGATACGCAGTATTTT. Its translation: CASSLTLGPDTQYF.

The gene calls are TRBV19 and TRBJ2-1; 11 bases map to TRBD1. This CDR3 has 14 amino acids. Germline V gene lookup returns CDR1 LNHDA and CDR2 SQIVND (reference sequence). Trimming at V came to 9 bases and at J to 5 bases, leaving 6 bases not matched to a gene. In DNA form, the CDR3 reads TGTGCCAGCCACCGGGACAGGGGGGACAATGAGCAGTTCTTC. The encoded protein is CASHRDRGDNEQFF.

This chain links TRBV6-5 with TRBJ2-5; 9 nucleotides line up with TRBD1. Germline trimming cut 7 bases from V and 5 bases from J; bases unmatched to any gene: 8. The CDR3 consists of 14 residues. The germline V gene encodes CDR1 MNHEY and CDR2 SVGAGI. The CDR3, as DNA: TGTGCCAGCACCTCCACAGGGGGCGGTGAGACCCAGTACTTC. Its translation: CASTSTGGGETQYF.

The J gene is TRBJ1-1, the V gene TRBV7-9; 8 bases map to TRBD1. This CDR3 is built from 14 residues. The germline CDR1 and CDR2 sequences are SEHNR and FQNEAQ (reference sequence). V trimming: 6 bases; J trimming: 1 base; junction bases outside the gene matches: 4. For the CDR3, the DNA is TGTGCCAGCAGTATACAGGGGGGGAACACTGAAGCTTTCTTT. Residues: CASSIQGGNTEAFF.

V gene TRBV5-1 combines with J gene TRBJ2-5; the match to TRBD2 covers 8 bases. The V gene's germline CDR1 is SGHRS and CDR2 YFSETQ. The V gene end was trimmed by 4 bases and the J gene end by 5 bases; junction bases not matched to a gene: 7. The CDR3 is 14 amino acids. The CDR3 region is CASSGGSGAETQYF. In DNA, the CDR3 is TGCGCCAGCAGCGGCGGTAGCGGGGCCGAGACCCAGTACTTC.

The V call is TRBV2, the J call TRBJ2-3, with 12 bases lining up with TRBD2. With 3 bases clipped from V and 5 bases from J, the junction kept 6 bases outside the gene matches. The CDR3 runs to 16 residues. CDR1 is SNHLY and CDR2 is FYNNEI in the germline V gene. This CDR3 is CASSDPTSGGQDTQYF. The DNA for the CDR3 is TGTGCCAGCAGTGACCCGACTAGCGGGGGACAAGATACGCAGTATTTT.

This chain uses TRBV29-1 with TRBJ2-7, with 12 bases that match TRBD1. The trim removed 6 bases at V and 9 bases at J, leaving 12 bases unmatched. The CDR3 totals 14 residues. Germline V gene lookup returns CDR1 SQVTM and CDR2 ANQGSEA. As DNA, the CDR3 is TGCAGCGTGGAGCTCGGGACAGGGGGCGTAGGGCAGTACTTC. This gives the protein CSVELGTGGVGQYF.

The V call is TRBV3-1 (or the pseudogene TRBV3-2), the J call TRBJ2-5; 7 bases match TRBD2. V dropped 0 bases and J dropped 5; count of bases not matched to a gene: 3. The CDR3 runs to 14 residues. Germline loops: CDR1 LGHDT, CDR2 YNNKEL (reference sequence). The CDR3 loop is CASSQETSYETQYF. As DNA, the CDR3 is TGTGCCAGCAGCCAAGAGACTAGCTATGAGACCCAGTACTTC.

The sample holds one count of this clone. The chain combines TRBV19 with TRBJ2-7; 8 bases are shared with TRBD2. There are 12 residues in the CDR3. V trimming: 10 bases; J trimming: 2 bases; junction bases outside the gene matches: 4. Germline CDR1 is LNHDA and CDR2 is SQIVND (reference sequence). In DNA, the CDR3 is TGTGCCACCTCGGGACTAGCCTACGAGCAGTACTTC. Translation gives CATSGLAYEQYF.

The chain is built from TRBV5-1 and TRBJ2-3; D is unresolved. Germline CDR1 is SGHRS and CDR2 is YFSETQ. This CDR3 is 16 amino acids long. Between the trimmed V and J ends, which lost 1 base and 3 bases, there was a span of 15 bases. The CDR3 sequence: CASSLSGDIRTDTQYF. The CDR3 DNA sequence: TGCGCCAGCAGCTTGTCAGGTGACATACGGACAGATACGCAGTATTTT.

The genes are TRBV3-1 (or the pseudogene TRBV3-2) and TRBJ2-5, with 13 bases that match TRBD2. The CDR3 covers 15 residues. Germline CDR1 LGHDT, CDR2 YNNKEL (reference sequence). V shed 4 bases and J 9 bases; nucleotides not matched to a gene: 8. The CDR3 DNA follows: TGTGCCAGCAGCCGCAAAACCGGGACTAGCGGGGCCCAGTACTTC. It specifies CASSRKTGTSGAQYF.

The chain is built from TRBV9 and TRBJ1-2; D gene uncertain. Deletions cut 0 bases from V and 2 bases from J, with 14 bases between. Looked up from germline, CDR1 is SGDLS and CDR2 is YYNGEE. The CDR3 runs 16 residues. The CDR3 sequence is CASSVAAIELNYGYTF. The CDR3 nucleotides are TGTGCCAGCAGCGTAGCGGCTATAGAACTAAACTATGGCTACACCTTC.

This clone was seen just once. This CDR3 reads CASGRGLETEAFF. CDR3 DNA sequence: TGTGCCAGCGGAAGGGGGCTTGAAACTGAAGCTTTCTTT. The chain combines TRBV3-1 (or the pseudogene TRBV3-2) with TRBJ1-1; 7 bases line up with TRBD1. Germline loops: CDR1 LGHDT, CDR2 YNNKEL (reference sequence). Trimming cost V 8 bases and J 5 bases; bases outside gene matches: 8. CDR3 size: 13 residues.

The rearrangement joins TRBV27 to TRBJ2-7, with D tentatively TRBD1 (6 bases). V was cut by 4 bases and J by 4 bases, with 14 bases left in between. CDR1 MNHEY and CDR2 SMNVEV come from the germline V gene (reference sequence). The CDR3 extends over 14 amino acids. CDR3 sequence (DNA): TGTGCCAGCAGTTCCCGGGACAAAATTTACGAGCAGTACTTC. Residues: CASSSRDKIYEQYF.

This clone was found once. The V and J genes are TRBV11-3 and TRBJ2-2, with 11 bases aligning to TRBD1. The CDR3 has 15 residues. V lost 6 bases to trimming and J lost 7 bases; unmatched junction nucleotides: 7. The V gene's germline CDR1 is SGHNT and CDR2 YENEEA. The CDR3 loop is CASSSGQGVHGELFF. The CDR3 bases are TGTGCCAGCAGTTCGGGACAGGGGGTACACGGGGAGCTGTTTTTT.

The rearrangement links TRBV18 to TRBJ1-5; no clear D gene. Between the trimmed V and J ends, which lost 6 bases and 7 bases, there was a span of 19 bases. Germline V gives CDR1 KGHSH, CDR2 LQKENI. This CDR3 contains 15 residues. CDR3 DNA sequence: TGTGCCAGCTCCGCCGAGGACGGAGGAATCCAGCCCCAGCATTTT. This sequence encodes CASSAEDGGIQPQHF.

For the CDR3, the DNA is TGTGCCAGCAGTCCTGACAGGGCCCGCCACGAGCAGTACTTC. Translating gives CASSPDRARHEQYF. This chain links TRBV28 with TRBJ2-7; 7 bases agree with TRBD1. Unmatched junction bases numbered 9, after V lost 5 bases and J lost 5 bases. The CDR3 covers 14 residues. Germline V gene sequence: CDR1 MDHEN, CDR2 SYDVKM.

The chain joins TRBV5-6 to TRBJ2-1; 9 bases align to TRBD1. Germline assignment: CDR1 SGHDT and CDR2 YYEEEE. Trimming removed 3 bases from V and 4 bases from J; junction bases left unmatched: 8. The CDR3 loop spans 16 amino acids. CDR3 sequence: CASSSGTGTSYNEQFF. The CDR3 coding sequence is TGTGCCAGCAGCTCCGGGACAGGGACCTCTTACAATGAGCAGTTCTTC.

V usage is TRBV6-6 and J usage is TRBJ2-5; the D gene is possibly TRBD2 (6 bases). Trimming shortened V by 5 bases and J by 3 bases, and 13 bases separated the two germline ends. This CDR3 has 14 amino acids. Germline V gives CDR1 MNHNY, CDR2 SVGAGI (reference sequence). The CDR3, as DNA: TGTGCCAGCAGTCGGGACTCTAGGAAAGAGACCCAGTACTTC. Its protein product is CASSRDSRKETQYF.

This clone was detected once. At one of its ends the junction is not consistent with the germline gene, which may arise from a read error. V usage is TRBV7-2 and J usage is TRBJ2-7; 7 positions agree with TRBD2. CDR3 length: 14 residues. Germline V CDR1 and CDR2: SGHTA, FQGNSA. The CDR3: CASSLEGSAGALFF. In nucleotides, the CDR3 is TGTGCCAGCAGCTTAGAGGGCTCGGCGGGAGCGCTCTTCTTC.

The V call is TRBV4-3, the J call TRBJ2-2, with 8 bases matching TRBD2. There are 16 residues in the CDR3. Germline V CDR1 and CDR2: LGHNA, YSLEER. J lost 7 bases, V lost 0 bases, and 7 bases had no gene match. The CDR3 DNA follows: TGCGCCAGCAGCCAAGATTGGAGCGGGGGCATCGGGGAGCTGTTTTTT. Translated, it gives CASSQDWSGGIGELFF.

The CDR3 loop is CASSLFTGYEQYF. CDR3 in DNA: TGTGCCAGCAGCTTATTTACAGGTTACGAGCAGTACTTC. The genes are TRBV7-3 and TRBJ2-7; D might be TRBD1 (5 bases). The germline gives CDR1 SGHTA, CDR2 FQGTGA. The ends were cut back, 2 bases at V and 4 bases at J, with 9 bases in the middle. CDR3 length: 13 amino acids. The full variable domain, rest sourced from reference TRBV7-3 and TRBJ2-7, is GAGVSQTPSNKVTEKGKYVELRCDPISGHTALYWYRQSLGQGPEFLIYFQGTGAADDSGLPNDRFFAVRPEGSVSTLKIQRTERGDSAVYLCASSLFTGYEQYFGPGTRLTVT.

The rearrangement uses TRBV29-1 and TRBJ2-7; 9 bases match TRBD2. There are 13 residues in the CDR3. CDR1 and CDR2 (germline): SQVTM, ANQGSEA. The J segment lost 6 bases and the V segment lost 6 bases, leaving 9 bases of the junction unmatched. CDR3 sequence reads: CSVQGGGGGEQYF. The DNA for the CDR3 is TGCAGCGTCCAGGGCGGGGGGGGCGGCGAGCAGTACTTC.

V and J are TRBV10-2 and TRBJ1-1, with D perhaps TRBD1 (6 bases). The V and J ends lost 0 bases and 3 bases respectively, with 11 bases between them. CDR1 is WSHSY, CDR2 SAAADI, per germline. The CDR3 is made up of 15 amino acids. The CDR3 DNA follows: TGCGCCAGCAGTGAGTCAGGAGCAGGGGACACTGAAGCTTTCTTT. Its translation: CASSESGAGDTEAFF.

The rearrangement joins TRBV2 to TRBJ2-3; 8 positions match TRBD2. The CDR3 extends over 13 amino acids. V lost 8 bases and J lost 4; bases outside the gene matches: 5. Germline V gives CDR1 SNHLY, CDR2 FYNNEI. The DNA of the CDR3 is TGTGCCAGCGGGAACGGGGGGGCAGATACGCAGTATTTT. This sequence encodes CASGNGGADTQYF.

This clone occurred once. The chain recombines TRBV7-8 with TRBJ1-5; possibly TRBD1 for D (6 bases). The CDR3 extends over 16 amino acids. V lost 1 base and J lost 4, with 14 bases in between. Germline V gene sequence: CDR1 SGHVS, CDR2 FQNEAQ. DNA of the CDR3: TGTGCCAGCAGCTTAGATAGGACAGCCAGGAATCAGCCCCAGCATTTT. This encodes CASSLDRTARNQPQHF.

In the case of this clone: The same CDR3 can be traced to other DNA sequences in this sample. This chain joins TRBV7-3 and TRBJ2-5; TRBD2 might be the D (6 bases). The V gene's germline CDR1 is SGHTA and CDR2 FQGTGA. Trimming pared 8 bases from V and 0 bases from J, leaving 10 bases between. The CDR3 sequence is 13 residues long. CDR3 residues: CASSRGNQETQYF. As DNA, the CDR3 is TGTGCCAGCTCACGGGGGAACCAAGAGACCCAGTACTTC.

This chain uses TRBV11-2 with TRBJ2-5; D ambiguous. Per the germline V gene, CDR1 is SGHAT and CDR2 is FQNNGV. V gave up 0 bases and J gave up 5 bases, with 7 bases separating them. The CDR3 is 13 residues long. The CDR3 sequence: CASSLEVEETQYF. CDR3 bases: TGTGCCAGCAGCTTAGAAGTTGAGGAGACCCAGTACTTC.

This chain joins TRBV21-1 and TRBJ1-1; TRBD1 is taken as the D call from the table, unchecked against the DNA. TRBV21-1 is noted as a pseudogene. The CDR3 is made up of 15 amino acids. CDR3 sequence: CASSKAVRAVTEAFF. DNA of the CDR3: TGTGCCAGCAGCAAAGCGGTCAGGGCTGTCACTGAAGCTTTCTTT.